The 17 T cell receptor beta chains in this list originate from one sample, sequenced in a study of blood T cell repertoires in COVID-19. Assay: immunoSEQ multiplex PCR; the TCRdb copy retains only in-frame clones and omits some. The sample carries 200,000 to 300,000 clones, 75% to 90% recorded once. The sample was peripheral blood. These receptors were collected from a man aged 35 to 55 with acute or convalescent COVID-19.

The chain is built from TRBV13 and TRBJ2-1, with 12 bases identical to TRBD2. The CDR3 length is 16 residues. After removal of 5 bases from V and 4 bases from J, the junction contained 6 bases not matched to a gene. Per germline, CDR1 PRHDT and CDR2 FYEKMQ (reference sequence). The CDR3 reads CASSPRTSGDYNEQFF. CDR3 DNA sequence: TGTGCCAGCAGCCCCCGGACTAGCGGGGATTACAATGAGCAGTTCTTC. The full variable domain, its missing parts supplied by reference TRBV13 and TRBJ2-1, is AAGVIQSPRHLIKEKRETATLKCYPIPRHDTVYWYQQGPGQDPQFLISFYEKMQSDKGSIPDRFSAQQFSDYHSELNMSSLELGDSALYFCASSPRTSGDYNEQFFGPGTRLTVL.

The V call is TRBV27, the J call TRBJ1-4; D ambiguous. This CDR3 spans 12 amino acids. CDR1 is MNHEY, CDR2 SMNVEV, per germline (reference sequence). Trimming removed 4 bases at V and 6 bases at J, with 6 bases between. The CDR3 coding sequence is TGTGCCAGCAGTTCCCTAGATGAAAAACTGTTTTTT. Translating gives CASSSLDEKLFF.

The chain is built from TRBV4-2 and TRBJ1-3; 10 bases map to TRBD1. The CDR3 spans 16 residues. Looked up from germline, CDR1 is LGHNA and CDR2 is YNFKEQ. V lost 4 bases, J lost 4 bases, and 7 bases stayed unmatched. The CDR3 DNA reads as TGTGCCAGCAGCCCCAGACAGGGGGCGCCCGGAAACACCATATATTTT. It specifies CASSPRQGAPGNTIYF.

V is TRBV29-1 and J is TRBJ1-5; perhaps TRBD1 as D (6 bases). Per the germline V gene, CDR1 is SQVTM and CDR2 is ANQGSEA. This CDR3 is built from 11 residues. Trimming left V 0 bases short and J 11 bases short, with 8 bases between. CDR3 sequence reads: CSVEEQGTQHF. The CDR3 DNA reads as TGCAGCGTTGAAGAACAGGGAACCCAGCATTTT.

This clone was counted a single time. The V call is TRBV20-1, the J call TRBJ2-1; 8 nucleotides align to TRBD2. From germline, CDR1 is DFQATT and CDR2 SNEGSKA (reference sequence). V was pared by 3 bases and J by 8 bases, with 9 bases of the junction left unmatched. This CDR3 is 14 amino acids long. CDR3 sequence reads: CSASSGGRIDEQFF. In DNA form, the CDR3 reads TGCAGTGCTAGTTCGGGCGGGAGGATAGATGAGCAGTTCTTC.

The chain is built from TRBV27 and TRBJ2-7; 7 positions match TRBD1. Germline-derived CDR1 and CDR2 are MNHEY and SMNVEV (reference sequence). V was clipped by 8 bases and J by 3 bases; unmatched bases: 13. The CDR3 sequence is 15 residues long. CDR3 residues: CASGFGRQGNYEQYF. As DNA, the CDR3 is TGTGCCAGCGGCTTCGGTAGACAGGGAAACTACGAGCAGTACTTC.

The chain couples TRBV5-1 to TRBJ1-3; TRBD1 matches at 8 bases. Germline assignment: CDR1 SGHRS and CDR2 YFSETQ. The V gene end was trimmed by 5 bases and the J gene end by 2 bases; junction bases not matched to a gene: 6. This CDR3 spans 15 amino acids. The CDR3: CASRNGQGPGNTIYF. Here the CDR3 DNA reads TGCGCCAGCAGAAACGGACAGGGCCCTGGAAACACCATATATTTT.

The V gene is TRBV3-1 (or the pseudogene TRBV3-2), the J gene TRBJ2-5, with D hard to call. Germline CDR1 reads LGHDT; CDR2 reads YNNKEL (reference sequence). Trimming removed 0 bases at V and 2 bases at J, with 10 bases between. CDR3 size: 15 residues. The CDR3 loop is CASSQEVDLQETQYF. CDR3 nucleotide sequence: TGTGCCAGCAGCCAAGAAGTAGACTTACAAGAGACCCAGTACTTC.

The chain couples TRBV7-8 to TRBJ2-5; 10 nucleotides match TRBD1. V was pared by 5 bases and J by 5 bases, with 11 bases of the junction left unmatched. The germline CDR1 and CDR2 sequences are SGHVS and FQNEAQ. The CDR3 length is 16 residues. Here the CDR3 DNA reads TGTGCCAGCAGCCATCCGGGACAGGGGATCGGGGAGACCCAGTACTTC. Translating it yields CASSHPGQGIGETQYF.

Written as DNA, the CDR3 is TGTGCCTGGAGTCCTGCGGGGAATCAGCCCCAGCATTTT. Its protein product is CAWSPAGNQPQHF. This chain connects TRBV30 to TRBJ1-5; D not certain. The germline V gene has CDR1 GTSNPN and CDR2 SVGIG (reference sequence). The length of the CDR3 is 13 residues. With 2 bases removed from V and 4 bases from J, the gap between germline ends came to 9 bases.

The V gene is TRBV4-1, the J gene TRBJ1-2; D unclear. Trimming removed 0 bases at V and 9 bases at J, with 17 bases between. The CDR3 is 15 residues long. In germline, CDR1 is MGHRA, CDR2 YSYEKL. This CDR3 is CASSQDTSPDFSYTF. The CDR3 nucleotides read TGCGCCAGCAGCCAAGATACTAGCCCAGATTTCAGCTACACCTTC.

The chain recombines TRBV3-1 (or the pseudogene TRBV3-2) with TRBJ2-7, with 8 bases aligning to TRBD1. V was pared by 6 bases and J by 3 bases, with 13 bases of the junction left unmatched. The CDR3 spans 16 residues. CDR1 is LGHDT, CDR2 YNNKEL, per germline (reference sequence). CDR3 DNA sequence: TGTGCCAGCAGTTCTATGGGGACAGGCATCTTCTACGAGCAGTACTTC. This translates into CASSSMGTGIFYEQYF.

V usage is TRBV19 and J usage is TRBJ1-2; 8 bases line up with TRBD1. The CDR3 contains 14 residues. CDR1 and CDR2 from the germline V gene are LNHDA and SQIVND (reference sequence). V lost 4 bases to trimming and J lost 2 bases; unmatched junction nucleotides: 3. CDR3 in DNA: TGTGCCAGTAGTACTGGACAGGGAAACTATGGCTACACCTTC. This sequence encodes CASSTGQGNYGYTF.

The chain has TRBV4-1 and TRBJ2-2, with D perhaps TRBD1 (7 bases). The CDR3 contains 15 residues. Trimming removed 8 bases from V and 5 bases from J, with 18 bases in between. Germline-derived CDR1 and CDR2 are MGHRA and YSYEKL. CDR3 DNA: TGCGCCAGCCGGAGGGCAGGGGGTATGACCGGGGAGCTGTTTTTT. It translates to CASRRAGGMTGELFF.

In this sample, this clone turned up many times. This chain links TRBV2 with TRBJ1-1, with TRBD1 identical over 9 bases. Trimming removed 8 bases from V and 4 bases from J; junction bases left unmatched: 5. The germline V gene has CDR1 SNHLY and CDR2 FYNNEI. The CDR3 runs to 13 residues. Here the CDR3 DNA reads TGTGCCAGCGGGGACAGGGTCTCCACTGAAGCTTTCTTT. This gives the protein CASGDRVSTEAFF.

The rearrangement links TRBV4-1 to TRBJ2-3, with 12 bases fitting TRBD2. The V and J ends lost 0 bases and 4 bases, in that order; junction bases with no gene match: 2. The CDR3 is made up of 16 amino acids. Per the germline V gene, CDR1 is MGHRA and CDR2 is YSYEKL. CDR3 DNA: TGCGCCAGCAGCCAAGATCTAGCGGGAGGGGCAGATACGCAGTATTTT. Its protein is CASSQDLAGGADTQYF.

The gene calls are TRBV5-1 and TRBJ2-7; possible D gene TRBD1, 6 bases. CDR3 length: 15 residues. Trimming left V 5 bases short and J 0 bases short, with 15 bases between. The germline gives CDR1 SGHRS, CDR2 YFSETQ. CDR3: CASRDTGRSSYEQYF. The CDR3 DNA follows: TGCGCCAGCAGAGACACAGGGAGAAGCTCCTACGAGCAGTACTTC.